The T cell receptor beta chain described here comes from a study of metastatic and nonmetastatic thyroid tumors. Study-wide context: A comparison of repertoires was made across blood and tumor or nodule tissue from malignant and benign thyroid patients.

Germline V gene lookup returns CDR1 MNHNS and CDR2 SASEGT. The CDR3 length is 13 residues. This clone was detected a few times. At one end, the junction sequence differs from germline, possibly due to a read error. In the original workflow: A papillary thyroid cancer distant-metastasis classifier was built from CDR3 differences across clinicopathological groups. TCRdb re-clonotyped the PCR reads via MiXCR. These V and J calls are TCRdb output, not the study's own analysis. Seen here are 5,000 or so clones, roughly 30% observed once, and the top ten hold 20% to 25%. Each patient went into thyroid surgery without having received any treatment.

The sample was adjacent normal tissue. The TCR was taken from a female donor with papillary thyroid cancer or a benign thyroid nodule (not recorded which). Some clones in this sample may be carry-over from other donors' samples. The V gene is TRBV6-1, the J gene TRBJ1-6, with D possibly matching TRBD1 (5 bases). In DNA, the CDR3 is TGTACCAGCAGCCCGACAGAGAATTCACCCGGCCACTTT. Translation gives CTSSPTENSPGHF.